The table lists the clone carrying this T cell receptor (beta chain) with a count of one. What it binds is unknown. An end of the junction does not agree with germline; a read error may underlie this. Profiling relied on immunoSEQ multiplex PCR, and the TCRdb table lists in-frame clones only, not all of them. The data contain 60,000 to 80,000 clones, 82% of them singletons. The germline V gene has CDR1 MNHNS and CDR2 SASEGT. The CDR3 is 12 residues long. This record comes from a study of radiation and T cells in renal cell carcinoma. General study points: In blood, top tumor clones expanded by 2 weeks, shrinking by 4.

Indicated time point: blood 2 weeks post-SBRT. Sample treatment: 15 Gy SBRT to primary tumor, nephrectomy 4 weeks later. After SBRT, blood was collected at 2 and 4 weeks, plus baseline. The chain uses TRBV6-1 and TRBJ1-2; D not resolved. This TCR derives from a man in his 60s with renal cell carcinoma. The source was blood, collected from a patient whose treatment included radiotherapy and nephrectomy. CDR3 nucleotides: TGTGCCAGCAGTGAAACCAGAGCCCCATCTAGCTTC. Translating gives CASSETRAPSSF.